The source of this T cell receptor (beta chain) is a study of T cells in localized non-small cell lung cancer. Clones were read by immunoSEQ multiplex PCR, and TCRdb kept only the in-frame ones, dropping some. The repertoire has around 50,000 clones, 86% of them found once; the top ten carry 4.5% to 5.5%. Trimming removed 5 bases at V and 4 bases at J, with 5 bases between. This CDR3 has 12 amino acids. The germline CDR1 and CDR2 sequences are LNHDA and SQIVND (reference sequence). V and J are TRBV19 and TRBJ2-2; D not certain. The receptor was derived from a woman between 35 and 70 years old with stage I lung adenocarcinoma. This specimen was peripheral blood, taken before any cancer treatment. The CDR3 DNA is TGTGCCAGTAGTCTGGTCACCGGGGAGCTGTTTTTT. Its translation: CASSLVTGELFF.